This entry is about one T cell receptor (beta chain). Its target is not known. Profiled with immunoSEQ multiplex PCR; TCRdb holds only in-frame clones, not every one. Of some 250,000 clones in the sample, 90% were seen once. The CDR3 consists of 15 residues. V lost 4 bases to trimming and J lost 6 bases; unmatched junction nucleotides: 9. CDR1 is SGHDT and CDR2 is YYEEEE in the germline V gene. Donors were drawn from the approximately 110-subject validation cohort, separate from the roughly 610-subject first cohort. The sample originates from a study of cytomegalovirus exposure and HLA in healthy donors. Findings and limits, study-wide: Testing in vitro showed three CMV-associated chains specific for CMV antigens. Per published reports, the classifier diagnosed cytomegalovirus status with high specificity and sensitivity. The investigators catalogued 160 or so TCR beta chains as cytomegalovirus-associated.

This receptor was obtained from a woman aged 18-35 years in good health and CMV-seronegative. The chain combines TRBV5-6 with TRBJ1-3; 8 bases are shared with TRBD1. The sequenced material came from PBMCs. In nucleotides, the CDR3 is TGTGCCAGCAGCGCCGGGACAGGATCTCTAAACACCATATATTTT. Its translation: CASSAGTGSLNTIYF.